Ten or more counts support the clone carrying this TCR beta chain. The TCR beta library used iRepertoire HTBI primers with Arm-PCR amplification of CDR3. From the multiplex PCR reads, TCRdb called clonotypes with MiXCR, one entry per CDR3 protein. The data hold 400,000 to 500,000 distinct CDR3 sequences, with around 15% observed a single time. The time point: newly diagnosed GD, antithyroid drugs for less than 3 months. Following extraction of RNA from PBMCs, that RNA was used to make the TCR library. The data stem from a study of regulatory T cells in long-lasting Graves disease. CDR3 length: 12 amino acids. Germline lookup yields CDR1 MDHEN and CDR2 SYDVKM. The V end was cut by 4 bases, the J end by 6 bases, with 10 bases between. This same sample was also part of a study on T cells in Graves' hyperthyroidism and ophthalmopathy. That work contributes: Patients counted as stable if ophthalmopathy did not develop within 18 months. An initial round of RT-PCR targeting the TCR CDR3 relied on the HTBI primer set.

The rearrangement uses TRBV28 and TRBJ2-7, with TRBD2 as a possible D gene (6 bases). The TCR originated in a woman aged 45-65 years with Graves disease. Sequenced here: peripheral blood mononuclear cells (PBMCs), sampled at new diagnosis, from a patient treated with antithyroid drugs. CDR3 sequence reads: CASSSQRVEQYF. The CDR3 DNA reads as TGTGCCAGCAGTTCTCAGCGGGTCGAGCAGTACTTC.